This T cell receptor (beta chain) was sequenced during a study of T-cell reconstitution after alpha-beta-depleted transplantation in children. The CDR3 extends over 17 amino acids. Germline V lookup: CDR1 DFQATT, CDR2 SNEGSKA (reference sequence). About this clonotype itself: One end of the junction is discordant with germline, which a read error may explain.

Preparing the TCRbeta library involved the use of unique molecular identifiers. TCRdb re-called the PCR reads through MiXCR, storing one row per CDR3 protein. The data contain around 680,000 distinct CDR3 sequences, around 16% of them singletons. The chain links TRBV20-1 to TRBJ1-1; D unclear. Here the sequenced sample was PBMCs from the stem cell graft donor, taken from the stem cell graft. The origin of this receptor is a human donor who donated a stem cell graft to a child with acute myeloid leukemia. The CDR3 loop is CCASTPNMGILNTEAFF. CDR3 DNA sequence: TGCTGTGCTAGTACGCCGAACATGGGGATCCTGAACACTGAAGCTTTCTTT.